This T cell receptor beta chain stems from a study of T cells expressing NK-cell markers. Using the 5' RACE reads, TCRdb records one entry per CDR3 protein without DNA. The clone table shows about 460,000 distinct CDR3 sequences, with the ten largest holding about 1.5%. CDR1 is DFQATT and CDR2 is SNEGSKA in the germline V gene (reference sequence). The CDR3 loop spans 13 amino acids. The chain uses TRBV20-1 and TRBJ1-5. The specimen sequenced was blood T cells: a sorted CD56 or NKG2C T cell subset, CD4+ or CD8+ T cells, or bulk PBMC T cells (not recorded which). The clonotype was recovered from a woman between 45 and 60 years old in good health. CDR3 sequence: CSAMRSEGEPQHF.